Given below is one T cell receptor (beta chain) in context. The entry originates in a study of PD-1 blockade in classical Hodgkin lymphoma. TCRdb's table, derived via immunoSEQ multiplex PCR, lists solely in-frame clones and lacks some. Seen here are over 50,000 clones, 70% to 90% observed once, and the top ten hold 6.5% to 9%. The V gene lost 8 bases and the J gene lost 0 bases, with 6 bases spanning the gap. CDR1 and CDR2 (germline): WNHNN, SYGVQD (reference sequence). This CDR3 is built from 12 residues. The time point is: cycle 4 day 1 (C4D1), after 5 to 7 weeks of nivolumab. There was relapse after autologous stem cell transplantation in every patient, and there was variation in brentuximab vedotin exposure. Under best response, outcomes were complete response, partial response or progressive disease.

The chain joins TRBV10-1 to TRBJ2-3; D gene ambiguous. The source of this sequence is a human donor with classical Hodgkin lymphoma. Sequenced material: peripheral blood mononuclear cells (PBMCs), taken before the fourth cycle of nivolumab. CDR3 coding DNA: TGCGCCAGCGTAGGTAGCACAGATACGCAGTATTTT. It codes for CASVGSTDTQYF.